This record concerns one TCR beta chain sequence. Its antigen is undetermined. The sample belongs to a study of long-term antiretroviral therapy in people with HIV. Survey-level resolution applied to immunoSEQ assay v3.0. Using immunoSEQ multiplex PCR, the repertoire was profiled, and TCRdb retains in-frame clones only, with some absent. The table lists fewer than 20,000 clones, roughly 94% of them singletons, with around 4.6% in the top ten. Study-wide results and limits: Clonal expansions arising prior to ART prevailed in the repertoire at every time point.

With 1 base removed from V and 6 bases from J, the gap between germline ends came to 9 bases. Germline-derived CDR1 and CDR2 are SGHTA and FQGNSA. The CDR3 loop spans 13 amino acids. The rearrangement links TRBV7-2 to TRBJ1-1; D is ambiguous. The origin of this receptor is a woman between 45 and 65 years old with HIV. Sequencing used unsorted PBMCs, obtained roughly 6.4 years after starting antiretroviral therapy. CDR3 nucleotides: TGTGCCAGCAGCTTAGGGGGTTATCCTGAAGCTTTCTTT. Translation: CASSLGGYPEAFF. The full variable domain, rest sourced from reference TRBV7-2 and TRBJ1-1, is GAGVSQSPSNKVTEKGKDVELRCDPISGHTALYWYRQSLGQGLEFLIYFQGNSAPDKSGLPSDRFSAERTGGSVSTLTIQRTQQEDSAVYLCASSLGGYPEAFFGQGTRLTVV.